A selection of T cell receptor beta chains follows, all from one sample in a study of beta chain features in type 1 diabetes. The table came from immunoSEQ multiplex PCR; TCRdb's copy has only in-frame clones and leaves some out. The repertoire holds 500,000 to 800,000 clones, 9.5% to 15% seen once, with more than 0.1% in the top ten. Sequences were obtained from naive CD4+ T cells from blood. The receptors come from a man aged 30 to 45 with type 1 diabetes. Each CDR3 is given with its conserved first and last residue. Each record gives: V gene, CDR3 length, clone size, D gene, J gene, CDR3 protein. D genes are given only for firm matches. Some rows have no size entry. The others give once, few or many, or a class for an expanded clone.

V: TRBV7-2
length: 14
size: few
D: TRBD2
J: TRBJ2-3
CDR3: CASSLSGGTDTQYF

V: TRBV18
length: 13
size: few
D: NA
J: TRBJ1-2
CDR3: CASSPRAQLGYTF

V: TRBV11-2
length: 12
size: few
D: NA
J: TRBJ2-7
CDR3: CASRHSAHEQYF

V: TRBV2
length: 12
size: NA
D: NA
J: TRBJ2-3
CDR3: CASNADTDTQYF

V: TRBV10-3
length: 14
size: few
D: TRBD1
J: TRBJ2-3
CDR3: CAISDSTGADTQYF

V: TRBV2
length: 13
size: NA
D: NA
J: TRBJ1-2
CDR3: CASRLNEDYGYTF

V: TRBV15
length: 14
size: few
D: NA
J: TRBJ1-5
CDR3: CATRGGSSNQPQHF

V: TRBV5-5
length: 15
size: NA
D: NA
J: TRBJ2-3
CDR3: CASSLMGDSADTQYF

V: TRBV6-5
length: 13
size: NA
D: TRBD1
J: TRBJ1-6
CDR3: CASRGGTDSPLHF

V: TRBV7-2
length: 14
size: few
D: TRBD1
J: TRBJ1-1
CDR3: CASSSRFRGDEAFF

V: TRBV18
length: 14
size: NA
D: NA
J: TRBJ2-1
CDR3: CASSPLTEYNEQFF

V: TRBV5-4
length: 17
size: NA
D: TRBD2
J: TRBJ2-3
CDR3: CASFPLGLAGGTDTQYF

V: TRBV9
length: 13
size: few
D: NA
J: TRBJ2-5
CDR3: CASSVEGRETQYF

V: TRBV2
length: 13
size: NA
D: TRBD2
J: TRBJ2-1
CDR3: CASTGGRSNEQFF

V: TRBV7-2
length: 15
size: few
D: NA
J: TRBJ2-5
CDR3: CASSLTLAGQETQYF

V: TRBV5-4
length: 15
size: few
D: NA
J: TRBJ1-4
CDR3: CASSFAGTWDEKLFF

V: TRBV7-2
length: 16
size: few
D: NA
J: TRBJ1-5
CDR3: CASSPGRRGDNQPQHF

V: TRBV6-6
length: 16
size: NA
D: NA
J: TRBJ1-2
CDR3: CASTISQGTSAPGYTF

V: TRBV2
length: 11
size: few
D: NA
J: TRBJ2-7
CDR3: CASRTNYEQYF

V: TRBV7-9
length: 15
size: NA
D: NA
J: TRBJ1-2
CDR3: CASSLPPLGEDGYTF

V: TRBV7-2
length: 14
size: few
D: NA
J: TRBJ1-2
CDR3: CASRRQGPSYGYTF

V: TRBV29-1
length: 14
size: few
D: NA
J: TRBJ2-5
CDR3: CSVGLAPYQETQYF